The 9 T cell receptor beta chains below all came from one sample that was sequenced in a study of lymphopenia after photon versus proton radiotherapy. The repertoire was sequenced with immunoSEQ multiplex PCR; TCRdb's copy has only in-frame clones and lacks some. There are fewer than 30,000 clones in the sample; roughly nine tenths occur only once, and around 0.82% lies in the top ten. Sample: peripheral blood, taken from a patient treated with photon-based radiotherapy. These receptors were obtained from a woman aged 45 to 65 with cholangiocarcinoma.

The chain uses TRBV5-1 and TRBJ2-7, with D hard to call. The ends were cut back, 0 bases at V and 6 bases at J, with 13 bases in the middle. From germline, CDR1 is SGHRS and CDR2 YFSETQ. The CDR3 is 14 amino acids. Written as DNA, the CDR3 is TGCGCCAGCAGCTTGGAAGGGCCCTCTGGCGAGCAGTACTTC. Protein product: CASSLEGPSGEQYF.

J is TRBJ1-1 and V is TRBV19; the D is unclear. The V and J ends lost 5 bases and 1 base respectively, with 14 bases between them. The CDR3 is 15 residues long. Germline V gene lookup returns CDR1 LNHDA and CDR2 SQIVND (reference sequence). The CDR3: CASSPVTVSNTEAFF. In DNA, the CDR3 is TGTGCCAGTAGTCCGGTAACAGTTTCGAACACTGAAGCTTTCTTT. Full variable domain (rest looked up from reference TRBV19 and TRBJ1-1): DGGITQSPKYLFRKEGQNVTLSCEQNLNHDAMYWYRQDPGQGLRLIYYSQIVNDFQKGDIAEGYSVSREKKESFPLTVTSAQKNPTAFYLCASSPVTVSNTEAFFGQGTRLTVV.

V gene TRBV4-3 combines with J gene TRBJ2-5; D unclear. V lost 1 base and J lost 6, with 15 bases in between. This CDR3 is 15 amino acids long. Germline lookup yields CDR1 LGHNA and CDR2 YSLEER. CDR3 in amino acids: CASSQGVLTSQTQYF. The DNA of the CDR3 is TGCGCCAGCAGCCAAGGGGTTCTGACAAGCCAGACCCAGTACTTC.

V is TRBV30 and J is TRBJ1-3, with 8 bases fitting TRBD1. The CDR3 runs 14 residues. Trimming took 3 bases from V and 3 from J; bases not matched to a gene: 4. Germline V CDR1 and CDR2: GTSNPN, SVGIG (reference sequence). CDR3 coding DNA: TGTGCCTGGAGAGACAGGGGAGGTGGAAACACCATATATTTT. Amino acids: CAWRDRGGGNTIYF.

This rearrangement joins TRBV6-5 to TRBJ1-1; 8 nucleotides match TRBD1. The junction had 8 bases not matched to a gene; V was cut back by 4 bases and J by 4 bases. From germline, CDR1 is MNHEY and CDR2 SVGAGI. The CDR3 loop spans 15 amino acids. In DNA form, the CDR3 reads TGTGCCAGCAGTTTACAGGGGGGATCCTCCACTGAAGCTTTCTTT. Translated, it gives CASSLQGGSSTEAFF.

This chain connects TRBV5-8 to TRBJ2-6; D is ambiguous. CDR1 is SGHTS and CDR2 is YDEGEE in the germline V gene. Trimming shortened V by 0 bases and J by 4 bases, and 5 bases separated the two germline ends. The CDR3 sequence is 14 residues long. The CDR3 DNA reads TGTGCCAGCAGCTTGGGTCCCGGGGCCAACGTCCTGACTTTC. Translating it yields CASSLGPGANVLTF.

This chain connects TRBV4-1 to TRBJ2-5; TRBD2 matches at 7 bases. V was clipped by 1 base and J by 0 bases; unmatched bases: 8. Germline V lookup: CDR1 MGHRA, CDR2 YSYEKL. The CDR3 contains 17 residues. The DNA for the CDR3 is TGCGCCAGCAGCCAAGGCCTTCTCGGGGGGAACCAAGAGACCCAGTACTTC. Translating gives CASSQGLLGGNQETQYF.

V and J are TRBV11-2 and TRBJ1-5, with D unresolved. The V gene lost 0 bases and the J gene lost 6 bases, with 6 bases spanning the gap. There are 13 residues in the CDR3. CDR1 SGHAT and CDR2 FQNNGV come from the germline V gene. The CDR3 DNA reads TGTGCCAGCAGCTTAGACTTGGTTCAGCCCCAGCATTTT. Translated, it gives CASSLDLVQPQHF.

The chain links TRBV10-3 to TRBJ1-3; no definite D call. V dropped 11 bases and J dropped 0 bases, with 11 bases sitting between them. Germline V gives CDR1 ENHRY, CDR2 SYGVKD. The CDR3 covers 13 residues. CDR3 sequence: CALLEDSGNTIYF. The CDR3 DNA reads as TGTGCCCTCCTGGAAGACTCTGGAAACACCATATATTTT.